The T cell receptor beta chain under discussion was sequenced for a study of neurological immune-mediated disorders. Findings of the study overall: The repertoires of 18 of 34 multiple sclerosis patients were placed by phylogenetic grouping in a single related-CDR3 cluster, which may be a signature.

This clonotype was detected ten times or more. Its antigen remains unknown. 5'RACE with 10-nucleotide random UMIs generated the cDNA. TCRdb recomputed calls from the 5' RACE reads with MiXCR, one row per CDR3 protein. Of around 70,000 distinct CDR3 sequences listed, 3.2% are singletons. The CDR3 covers 14 residues. J gave up 4 bases and V 7 bases, and 9 bases lay outside the gene matches. Germline CDR1 and CDR2: MNHEY and SVGAGI. This clonotype originated in a woman in her forties or fifties with multiple sclerosis. Sequencing input: PBMCs. The chain combines TRBV6-5 with TRBJ1-1; TRBD1 matches 7 bases. The CDR3 loop reads CASTLTQGVTEAFF. CDR3 sequence (DNA): TGTGCCAGCACCTTGACCCAGGGGGTCACTGAAGCTTTCTTT.